This T cell receptor (beta chain) is from a study of radiation and T cells in renal cell carcinoma (dated by TCRdb to the early 2020s). Context from the whole study: In total, roughly 53 samples underwent TCR beta sequencing: some 25 tumors plus 27 peripheral blood samples. In the 40 to 55 samples combined, about 4 million unique CDR3 nucleotide sequences were found, encoding roughly 2,500,000 unique CDR3 amino acid sequences. What the study reported, not specific to this receptor: With a single-armed trial design, the study had no way to address how radiation dose or scheduling affects the TCR repertoire. Intratumoral heterogeneity went uncaptured because the only tumor material available was small regions of approximately 1 g. Irradiated tumors contained more dominant CDR3 motifs, and these motifs occupied a larger share of the repertoire than in control tumors. TCR clonality was higher in irradiated tumors than in controls, as the top 100 clonotypes made up an average of approximately 54% of the repertoire in irradiated tumors compared with about 45% in nephrectomy-only tumors.

The CDR3, from cysteine to phenylalanine, totals 13 residues. Only the CDR3 portion is preserved as DNA: 39 bases, with reading frame beginning at the first base. V is pruned by 7 bases and J by 6 bases, leaving 5 bases of the junction without a gene match. Per the germline V gene (reference sequence), LNHDA is the CDR1 and SQIVND is the CDR2. The immunoSEQ kit was used, according to the manufacturer's recommendations, to generate TCR beta libraries from genomic DNA. Library preparation used a first multiplex PCR with proprietary primers, then a second PCR adding unique barcodes, with bead cleanups after each round. Each sample batch included a kit-provided positive control reaction and a negative control reaction. The final libraries were assessed on an Agilent 4200 TapeStation D1000 ScreenTape, pooled by volume, and quantified by qPCR. Sequencing was performed on an Illumina NextSeq500 with a MidOutput 150-cycle cartridge, and 156 Read1 and 15 Index1 cycles were run with kit custom primers. The pooled library was loaded at 0.95 to 1 pM, with an approximately 20% PhiX control spiked in. On the authors' methods: Vendor-processed data were analyzed in R, with a clonotype defined as all T cells sharing the same CDR3 nucleotide sequence. For clone abundance analyses, frequencies were normalized to the 10,000 most abundant clones per sample. Public T cell clones, averaging fewer than five per sample, were removed before analysis. Dominant motifs were analyzed with ImmunoMap using the PAM10 matrix, a gap penalty of 30, and a homology threshold of 0.3, and motifs with a cumulative frequency of at least 0.01 were considered dominant. The table comes from immuneACCESS by way of TCRdb, which keeps in-frame sequences with V and J called. Part of the clones is missing from these tables; in studies checked, under half for an unresolved V gene and the rest for unknown reasons. That table is the source of V, J and clone size, and D and trimming were worked out from the DNA. The sample table lists about 25,000 clones, about three fifths of them with a count of one. Clones ranked in the top ten supply 22% of the sample.

About this clone itself: Its antigen remains undetermined. Base qualities were left out, and no much larger clone turns up one base away.

What the time point label conveys for this sample: tumor resected at nephrectomy. The treatment or condition tag for this specimen amounts to: treatment-naive control, cytoreductive nephrectomy. Control tumors came from treatment-naive renal cell carcinoma patients who underwent cytoreductive nephrectomy without prior radiation. All patients had renal cell carcinoma with clear cell pathology. Control tumors used for TCR sequencing came from a handful of females and 11 males, resected 2011 to 2014, with median age roughly 52 years (range about 35 to 90). Tumor processing involved mechanical dissociation, digestion with collagenase/hyaluronidase at 37 degrees C, handling in gentleMACS C tubes, and storage in liquid nitrogen. The QIAamp DNA Blood Mini Kit (Qiagen) was used to prepare genomic DNA for TCR sequencing. The analyses included only samples that passed all quality control checks.

Recombination joined TRBV19 with TRBJ1-5, with TRBD1 identical over 8 junction bases. The sample consisted of tumor tissue, taken from a patient whose treatment was nephrectomy without radiotherapy. The receptor's source is a man in his forties or fifties with renal cell carcinoma. The DNA reads as follows: TGTGCCAGTAATGACAGGGGCGGTCAGCCCCAGCATTTT. Translation gives CASNDRGGQPQHF. Reference TRBV19 and TRBJ1-5 genes cover what lies past the CDR3, so the full variable domain is DGGITQSPKYLFRKEGQNVTLSCEQNLNHDAMYWYRQDPGQGLRLIYYSQIVNDFQKGDIAEGYSVSREKKESFPLTVTSAQKNPTAFYLCASNDRGGQPQHFGDGTRLSIL.